The clone carrying this TCR beta chain was found once. RNA was isolated and reverse transcribed to cDNA, the sequencing template. The protocol was immunoSEQ multiplex PCR, while the TCRdb copy is restricted to in-frame clones and leaves out a portion. The sample shows some 180,000 clones, roughly 65% of them seen only once. The CDR3 runs to 15 residues. Per germline, CDR1 GTSNPN and CDR2 SVGIG (reference sequence). With 0 bases removed from V and 7 bases from J, the gap between germline ends came to 16 bases. Both peripheral blood and punch biopsies of lesional scalp skin were obtained from patients who had alopecia areata. Sorted populations comprised CD4+ and CD8+ T cells obtained from PBMCs. These data are taken from a study of CD8+ T cells in alopecia areata. Across the study: Twice daily, treated patients received 5 to 10 mg of oral tofacitinib.

The material was CD4+ T cells sorted from blood, obtained at week 0. The chain couples TRBV30 to TRBJ1-5, with D possibly matching TRBD1 (5 bases). This clonotype originated in a human donor with alopecia areata. In nucleotides, the CDR3 is TGTGCCTGGAGTGTACTTTTGGGGCCAGGGCAGCCCCAGCATTTT. Its protein product is CAWSVLLGPGQPQHF.